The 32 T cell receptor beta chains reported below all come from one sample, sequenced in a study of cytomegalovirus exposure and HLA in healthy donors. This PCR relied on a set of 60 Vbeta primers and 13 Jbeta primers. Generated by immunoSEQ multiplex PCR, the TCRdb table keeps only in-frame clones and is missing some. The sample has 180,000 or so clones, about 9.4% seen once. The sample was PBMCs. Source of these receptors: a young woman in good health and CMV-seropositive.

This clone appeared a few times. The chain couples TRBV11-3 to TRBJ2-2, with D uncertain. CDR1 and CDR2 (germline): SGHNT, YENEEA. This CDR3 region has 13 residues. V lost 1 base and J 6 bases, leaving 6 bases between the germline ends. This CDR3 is CASSLVIAGELFF. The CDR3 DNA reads TGTGCCAGCAGCTTAGTAATTGCCGGGGAGCTGTTTTTT.

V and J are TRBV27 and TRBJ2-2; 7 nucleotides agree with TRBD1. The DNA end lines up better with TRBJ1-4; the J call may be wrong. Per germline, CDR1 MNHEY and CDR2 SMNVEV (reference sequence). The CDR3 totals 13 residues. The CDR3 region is CASSPSDRVKLFF. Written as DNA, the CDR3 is TGTGCCAGCAGCCCGTCCGACAGGGTAAAACTGTTTTTT.

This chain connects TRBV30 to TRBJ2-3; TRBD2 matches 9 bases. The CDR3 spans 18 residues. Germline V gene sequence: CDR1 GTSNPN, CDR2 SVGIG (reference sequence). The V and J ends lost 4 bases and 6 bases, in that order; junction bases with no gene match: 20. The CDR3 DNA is TGTGCCTGGACCGCCTTGTCTGTGGCGGGAGGGCGAGGGGATACGCAGTATTTT. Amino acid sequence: CAWTALSVAGGRGDTQYF.

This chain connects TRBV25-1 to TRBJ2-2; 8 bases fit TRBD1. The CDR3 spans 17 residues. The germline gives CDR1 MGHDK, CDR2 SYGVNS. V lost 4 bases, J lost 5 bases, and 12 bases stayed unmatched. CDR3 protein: CASSGRGGQGATGELFF. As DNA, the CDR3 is TGTGCCAGCAGTGGCAGGGGTGGGCAGGGGGCGACCGGGGAGCTGTTTTTT.

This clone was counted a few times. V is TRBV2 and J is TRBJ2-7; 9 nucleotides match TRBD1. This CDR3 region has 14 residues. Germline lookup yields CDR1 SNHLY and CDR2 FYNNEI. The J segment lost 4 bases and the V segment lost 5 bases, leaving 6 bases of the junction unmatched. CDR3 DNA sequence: TGTGCCAGCAGTTCTACAGGGGGCAATTACGAGCAGTACTTC. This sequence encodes CASSSTGGNYEQYF.

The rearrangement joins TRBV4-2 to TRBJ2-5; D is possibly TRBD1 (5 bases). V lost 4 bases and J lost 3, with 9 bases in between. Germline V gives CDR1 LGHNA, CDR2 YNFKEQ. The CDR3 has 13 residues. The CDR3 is CASSPRQKETQYF. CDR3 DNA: TGTGCCAGCAGCCCCCGACAGAAAGAGACCCAGTACTTC.

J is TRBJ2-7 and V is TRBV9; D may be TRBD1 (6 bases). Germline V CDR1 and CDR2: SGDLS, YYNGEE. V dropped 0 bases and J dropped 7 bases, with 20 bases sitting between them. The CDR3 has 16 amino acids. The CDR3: CASSVEAQGRHREQYF. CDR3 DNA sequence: TGTGCCAGCAGCGTAGAGGCCCAGGGGAGACATCGGGAGCAGTACTTC.

For the CDR3, the DNA is TGCGCCAGCAGCCCTACCCTGCAGGGGGCAAGCACAGATACGCAGTATTTT. This gives the protein CASSPTLQGASTDTQYF. The V call is TRBV5-1, the J call TRBJ2-3, with 8 bases matching TRBD1. Germline trimming cut 4 bases from V and 0 bases from J; bases unmatched to any gene: 10. The CDR3 spans 17 residues. The germline gives CDR1 SGHRS, CDR2 YFSETQ. The whole variable domain, remainder taken from reference TRBV5-1 and TRBJ2-3, is KAGVTQTPRYLIKTRGQQVTLSCSPISGHRSVSWYQQTPGQGLQFLFEYFSETQRNKGNFPGRFSGRQFSNSRSEMNVSTLELGDSALYLCASSPTLQGASTDTQYFGPGTRLTVL.

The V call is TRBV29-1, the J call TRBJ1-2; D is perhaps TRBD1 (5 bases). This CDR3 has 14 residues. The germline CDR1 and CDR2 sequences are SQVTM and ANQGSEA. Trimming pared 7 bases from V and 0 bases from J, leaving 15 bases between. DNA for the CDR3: TGCAGCGGAATCCCGACAGAATCTAACTATGGCTACACCTTC. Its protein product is CSGIPTESNYGYTF.

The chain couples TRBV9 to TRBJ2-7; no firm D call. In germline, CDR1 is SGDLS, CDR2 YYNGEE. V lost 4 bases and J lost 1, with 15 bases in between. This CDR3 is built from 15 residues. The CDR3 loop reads CASSPRQRSSYEQYF. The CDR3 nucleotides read TGTGCCAGCAGCCCACGTCAGCGCTCGTCCTACGAGCAGTACTTC.

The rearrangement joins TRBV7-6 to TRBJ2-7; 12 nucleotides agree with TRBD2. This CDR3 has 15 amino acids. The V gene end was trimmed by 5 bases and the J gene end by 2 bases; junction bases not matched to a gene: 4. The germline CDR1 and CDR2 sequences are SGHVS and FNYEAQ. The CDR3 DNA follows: TGTGCCAGCAGCCTTGGACTAGCGGGAACCTACGAGCAGTACTTC. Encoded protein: CASSLGLAGTYEQYF.

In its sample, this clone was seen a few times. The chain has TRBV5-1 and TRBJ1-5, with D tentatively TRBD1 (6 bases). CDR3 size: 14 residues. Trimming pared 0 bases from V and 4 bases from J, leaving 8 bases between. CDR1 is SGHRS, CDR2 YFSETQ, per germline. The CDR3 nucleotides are TGCGCCAGCAGCTTGGAGGGGGGGAATCAGCCCCAGCATTTT. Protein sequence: CASSLEGGNQPQHF.

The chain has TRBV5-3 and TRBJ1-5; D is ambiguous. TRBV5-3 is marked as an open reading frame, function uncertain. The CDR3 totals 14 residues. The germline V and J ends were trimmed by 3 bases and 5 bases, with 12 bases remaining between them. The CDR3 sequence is CARSSKARHQPQHF. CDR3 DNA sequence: TGTGCCAGAAGCTCCAAGGCTAGGCATCAGCCCCAGCATTTT.

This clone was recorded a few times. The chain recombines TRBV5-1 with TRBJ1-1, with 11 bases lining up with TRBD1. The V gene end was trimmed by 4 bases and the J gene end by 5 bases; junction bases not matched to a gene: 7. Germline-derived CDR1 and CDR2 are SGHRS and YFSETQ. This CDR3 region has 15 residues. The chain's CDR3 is CASSVGQGDNTEAFF. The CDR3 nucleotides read TGCGCCAGCAGCGTGGGACAGGGGGACAATACTGAAGCTTTCTTT.

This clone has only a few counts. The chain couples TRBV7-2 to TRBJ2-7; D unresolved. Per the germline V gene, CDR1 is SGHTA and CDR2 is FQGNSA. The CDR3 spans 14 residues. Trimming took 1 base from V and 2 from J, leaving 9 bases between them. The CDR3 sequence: CASSLDNGPYEQYF. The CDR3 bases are TGTGCCAGCAGCTTAGATAACGGTCCCTACGAGCAGTACTTC.

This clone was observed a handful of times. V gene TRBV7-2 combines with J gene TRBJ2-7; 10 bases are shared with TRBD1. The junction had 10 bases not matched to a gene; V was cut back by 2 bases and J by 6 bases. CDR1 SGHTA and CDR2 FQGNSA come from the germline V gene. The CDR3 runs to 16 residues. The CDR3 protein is CASSLIPPGQGIEQYF. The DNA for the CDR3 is TGTGCCAGCAGCTTAATCCCGCCGGGACAGGGGATCGAGCAGTACTTC.

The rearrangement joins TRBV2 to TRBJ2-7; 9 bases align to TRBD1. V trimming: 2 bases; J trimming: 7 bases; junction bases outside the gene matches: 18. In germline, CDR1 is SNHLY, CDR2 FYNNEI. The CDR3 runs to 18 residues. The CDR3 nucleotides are TGTGCCAGCAGTGAAAGGACAGGGGCCTCTCCTAAAGGGAAGGAGCAGTACTTC. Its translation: CASSERTGASPKGKEQYF. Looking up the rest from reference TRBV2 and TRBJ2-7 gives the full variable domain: EPEVTQTPSHQVTQMGQEVILRCVPISNHLYFYWYRQILGQKVEFLVSFYNNEISEKSEIFDDQFSVERPDGSNFTLKIRSTKLEDSAMYFCASSERTGASPKGKEQYFGPGTRLTVT.

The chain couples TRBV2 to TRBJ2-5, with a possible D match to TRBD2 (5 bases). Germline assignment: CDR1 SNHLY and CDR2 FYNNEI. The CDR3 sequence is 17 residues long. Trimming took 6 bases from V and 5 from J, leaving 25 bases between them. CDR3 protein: CASSPSLARARVETQYF. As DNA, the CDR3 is TGTGCCAGCAGCCCTAGCTTAGCCCGGGCCCGAGTGGAGACCCAGTACTTC.

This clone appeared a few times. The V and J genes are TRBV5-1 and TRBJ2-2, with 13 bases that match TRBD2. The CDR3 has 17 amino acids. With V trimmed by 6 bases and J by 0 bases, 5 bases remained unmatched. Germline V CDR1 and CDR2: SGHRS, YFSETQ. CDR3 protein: CASTWTSGSPNTGELFF. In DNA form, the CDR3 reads TGCGCCAGCACATGGACTAGCGGGAGCCCGAACACCGGGGAGCTGTTTTTT.

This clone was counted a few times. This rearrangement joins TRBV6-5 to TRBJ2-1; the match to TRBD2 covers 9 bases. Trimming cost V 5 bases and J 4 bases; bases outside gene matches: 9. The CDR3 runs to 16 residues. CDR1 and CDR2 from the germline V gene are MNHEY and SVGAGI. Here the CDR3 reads CASSHYRTSVYNEQFF. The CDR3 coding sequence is TGTGCCAGCAGTCACTATAGGACTAGCGTGTACAATGAGCAGTTCTTC.

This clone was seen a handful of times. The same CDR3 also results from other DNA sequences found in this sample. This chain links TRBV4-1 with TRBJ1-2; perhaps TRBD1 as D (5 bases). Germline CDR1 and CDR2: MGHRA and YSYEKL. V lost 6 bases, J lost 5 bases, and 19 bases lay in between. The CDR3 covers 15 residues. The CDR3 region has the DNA TGCGCCAGCAGACGCTTAAAGGGGCAGCTTTATGGCTACACCTTC. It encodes CASRRLKGQLYGYTF.

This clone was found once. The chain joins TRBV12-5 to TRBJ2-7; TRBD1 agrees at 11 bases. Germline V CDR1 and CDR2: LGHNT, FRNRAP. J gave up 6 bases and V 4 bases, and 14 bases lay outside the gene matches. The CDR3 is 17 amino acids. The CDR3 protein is CASGSPPRTGGSGEQYF. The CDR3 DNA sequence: TGTGCTAGTGGTTCTCCCCCCCGGACAGGGGGCTCGGGCGAGCAGTACTTC. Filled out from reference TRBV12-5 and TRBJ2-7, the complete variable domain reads DARVTQTPRHKVTEMGQEVTMRCQPILGHNTVFWYRQTMMQGLELLAYFRNRAPLDDSGMPKDRFSAEMPDATLATLKIQPSEPRDSAVYFCASGSPPRTGGSGEQYFGPGTRLTVT.

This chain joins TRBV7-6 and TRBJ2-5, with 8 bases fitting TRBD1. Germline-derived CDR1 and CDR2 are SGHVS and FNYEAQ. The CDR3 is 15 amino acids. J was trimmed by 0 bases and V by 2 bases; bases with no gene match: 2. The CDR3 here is CASSLRQGYQETQYF. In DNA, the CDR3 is TGTGCCAGCAGCTTACGACAGGGGTACCAAGAGACCCAGTACTTC.

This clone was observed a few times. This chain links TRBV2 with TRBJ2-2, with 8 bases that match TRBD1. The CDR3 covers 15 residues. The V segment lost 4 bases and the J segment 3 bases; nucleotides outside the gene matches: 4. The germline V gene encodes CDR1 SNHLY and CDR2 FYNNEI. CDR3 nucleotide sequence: TGTGCCAGCAGTGGACAGGGGCCTTACACCGGGGAGCTGTTTTTT. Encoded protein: CASSGQGPYTGELFF.

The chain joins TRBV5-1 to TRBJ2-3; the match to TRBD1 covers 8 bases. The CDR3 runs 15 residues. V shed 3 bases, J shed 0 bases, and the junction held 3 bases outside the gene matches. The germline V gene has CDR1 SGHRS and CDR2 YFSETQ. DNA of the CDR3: TGCGCCAGCAGCTCGGGACAGGCCAGCACAGATACGCAGTATTTT. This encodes CASSSGQASTDTQYF.

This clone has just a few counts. The CDR3 loop is CSVETGYLMGQSDSNQPQHF. CDR3 nucleotide sequence: TGCAGCGTTGAAACGGGGTATTTGATGGGACAGTCAGATAGCAATCAGCCCCAGCATTTT. The chain is built from TRBV29-1 and TRBJ1-5; 7 positions agree with TRBD1. The CDR3 is made up of 20 amino acids. V dropped 2 bases and J dropped 0; count of bases not matched to a gene: 19. Germline lookup yields CDR1 SQVTM and CDR2 ANQGSEA.

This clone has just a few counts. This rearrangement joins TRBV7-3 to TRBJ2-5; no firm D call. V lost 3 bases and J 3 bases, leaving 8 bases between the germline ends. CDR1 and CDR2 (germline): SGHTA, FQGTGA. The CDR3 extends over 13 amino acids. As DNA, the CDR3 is TGTGCCAGCAGCTTCGGCAGCGAAGAGACCCAGTACTTC. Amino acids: CASSFGSEETQYF.

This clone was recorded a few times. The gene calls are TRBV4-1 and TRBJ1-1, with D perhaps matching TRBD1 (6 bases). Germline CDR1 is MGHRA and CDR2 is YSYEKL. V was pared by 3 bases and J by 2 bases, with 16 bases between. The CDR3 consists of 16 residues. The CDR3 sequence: CASSHFARTANTEAFF. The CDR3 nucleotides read TGCGCCAGCAGCCATTTCGCAAGGACAGCAAACACTGAAGCTTTCTTT.

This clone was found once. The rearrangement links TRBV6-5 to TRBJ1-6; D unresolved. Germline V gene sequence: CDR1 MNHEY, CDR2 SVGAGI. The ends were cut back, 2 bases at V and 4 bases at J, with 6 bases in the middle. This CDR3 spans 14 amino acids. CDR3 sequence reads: CASSYPGYNSPLHF. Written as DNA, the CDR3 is TGTGCCAGCAGTTACCCGGGGTATAATTCACCCCTCCACTTT.

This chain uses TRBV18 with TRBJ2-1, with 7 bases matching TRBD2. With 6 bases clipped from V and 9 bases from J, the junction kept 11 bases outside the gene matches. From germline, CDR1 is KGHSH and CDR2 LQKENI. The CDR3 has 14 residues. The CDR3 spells CASSPQGGIGEQFF. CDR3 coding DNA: TGTGCCAGCTCCCCCCAGGGAGGGATCGGTGAGCAGTTCTTC.

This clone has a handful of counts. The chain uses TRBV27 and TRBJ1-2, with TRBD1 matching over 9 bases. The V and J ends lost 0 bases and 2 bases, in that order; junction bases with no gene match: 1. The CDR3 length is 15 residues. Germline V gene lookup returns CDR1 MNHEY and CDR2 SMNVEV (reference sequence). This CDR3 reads CASSLSGTGNYGYTF. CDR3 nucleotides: TGTGCCAGCAGTTTATCCGGGACAGGGAACTATGGCTACACCTTC.

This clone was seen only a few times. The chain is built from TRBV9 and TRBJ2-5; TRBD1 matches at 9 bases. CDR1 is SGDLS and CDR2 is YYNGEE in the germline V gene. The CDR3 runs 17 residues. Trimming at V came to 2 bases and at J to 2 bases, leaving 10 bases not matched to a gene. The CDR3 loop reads CASSVNRGQGWQETQYF. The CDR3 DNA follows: TGTGCCAGCAGCGTCAACCGGGGACAGGGATGGCAAGAGACCCAGTACTTC.